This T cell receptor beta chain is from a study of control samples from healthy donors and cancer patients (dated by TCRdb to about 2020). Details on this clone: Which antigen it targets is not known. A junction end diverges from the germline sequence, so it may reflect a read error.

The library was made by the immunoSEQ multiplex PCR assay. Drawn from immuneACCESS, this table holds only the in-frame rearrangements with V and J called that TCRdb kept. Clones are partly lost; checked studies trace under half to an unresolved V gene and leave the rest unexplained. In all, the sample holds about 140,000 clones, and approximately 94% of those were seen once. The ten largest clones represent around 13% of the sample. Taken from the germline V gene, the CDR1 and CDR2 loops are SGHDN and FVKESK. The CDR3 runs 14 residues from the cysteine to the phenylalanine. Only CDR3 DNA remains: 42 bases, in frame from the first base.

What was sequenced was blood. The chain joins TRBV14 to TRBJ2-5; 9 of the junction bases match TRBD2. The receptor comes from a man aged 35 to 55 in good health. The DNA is TGTGCCAGCAGCCAAGATTTAATGCCTAGCGGGACGGACTTC. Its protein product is CASSQDLMPSGTDF.